These T cell receptor beta chains were read from a single sample in a study of CD8 T cells in ankylosing spondylitis. TCRdb reprocessed the 5' RACE reads via MiXCR and lists one record per CDR3 protein. Among around 480,000 distinct CDR3 sequences listed, roughly 18% were seen once. The source material was blood, either unsorted or a sorted T cell fraction (not recorded which). Receptor source: a male donor with ankylosing spondylitis. Each CDR3 is given without its conserved first and last residue. D genes are given only for firm matches.

J gene | D gene | V gene | CDR3 protein
TRBJ2-1 | TRBD1 | TRBV12-3/TRBV12-4 | ASSYGGQPYNEQF
TRBJ2-1 | TRBD2 | TRBV12-3/TRBV12-4 | ASSSGTSGLNEQF
TRBJ1-1 | NA | TRBV2 | ASSDWGKGPEAF
TRBJ2-7 | NA | TRBV5-5 | ASSSVTWGEQY
TRBJ1-5 | TRBD1 | TRBV7-2 | ASSATGIAHQPQH
TRBJ2-1 | TRBD1 | TRBV29-1 | SARQGAYNEQF
TRBJ1-2 | TRBD1 | TRBV19 | ATEPGQGYGYT
TRBJ1-6 | NA | TRBV6-1 | ASSGDSPLH
TRBJ2-1 | TRBD2 | TRBV24-1 | ATSDSRGAYNEQF
TRBJ2-1 | NA | TRBV5-4 | ASSLRQGSGNEQF
TRBJ1-2 | TRBD1 | TRBV5-5 | ASSDGTGHGYT
TRBJ2-1 | NA | TRBV4-3 | ASSLEIWGGASYNEQF
TRBJ2-4 | NA | TRBV7-9 | ASSSRGSNQNIQY
TRBJ1-5 | NA | TRBV5-1 | ASSLSLGQPQH
TRBJ1-6 | NA | TRBV6-5 | ASSYKNNSPLH
TRBJ2-3 | TRBD2 | TRBV20-1 | SARDLTGGPDTQY
TRBJ2-6 | NA | TRBV28 | ASSLDPGFSNVLT
TRBJ1-4 | TRBD1 | TRBV20-1 | SARDLRQGVEKLF
TRBJ2-3 | TRBD2 | TRBV10-3 | ATTLGLAGADTQY
TRBJ1-1 | NA | TRBV6-1 | ASIQVASTEAF
TRBJ1-2 | TRBD1 | TRBV3-1 | ASSHRQGGNNYGYT
TRBJ2-5 | TRBD2 | TRBV20-1 | SATSGAYQETQY
TRBJ1-1 | NA | TRBV25-1 | ASSGSRPLNTEAF
TRBJ2-3 | NA | TRBV7-8 | ASSAIRSLAMTDTQY
TRBJ2-1 | NA | TRBV24-1 | ATATYGNEQF
TRBJ2-4 | NA | TRBV11-1 | ASSPAAQLSPHENIQY
TRBJ2-5 | TRBD1 | TRBV10-3 | AISESASRGETQY